This record looks at one T cell receptor beta chain sequence and its context. Its antigen remains unknown. Germline CDR1 and CDR2: LNHDA and SQIVND (reference sequence). The CDR3 sequence is 18 residues long. V dropped 6 bases and J dropped 5; count of bases not matched to a gene: 16. This specimen comes from a study of CD8+CD57+ T cells in acquired aplastic anemia. Study-wide background: CD4+ and CD8+ cells, once sorted, gave DNA averaging approximately 3.4 ug.

Study conclusions and caveats: Simpson's diversity of CD8+ cells was not significantly different in patients compared with controls. The same twenty-nine CD8+ CDR3 sequences occurred in patients and in controls.

Investigators profiled TCR beta VDJ and CDR3 from genomic DNA template. TCRdb processed the reads anew with MiXCR; each CDR3 protein has one entry. Of hundreds of thousands of distinct CDR3 sequences in the sample, 50% to 65% were seen once. By flow cytometry, patients selected for sequencing had shown an expansion of CD8+CD57+ cells. Therapy had not been given to patients before blood sampling. The clonotype comes from a human donor with aplastic anemia. The specimen sequenced was sorted CD4+, CD8+, or CD8+CD57+ T cells (not recorded which) from PBMCs. The genes are TRBV19 and TRBJ2-1, with 10 bases fitting TRBD2. The CDR3 is CASSWARSGTSAHNEQFF. The CDR3 DNA follows: TGTGCCAGTAGCTGGGCCCGCTCCGGGACTAGCGCCCACAATGAGCAGTTCTTC. The full variable domain, its missing parts supplied by reference TRBV19 and TRBJ2-1, is DGGITQSPKYLFRKEGQNVTLSCEQNLNHDAMYWYRQDPGQGLRLIYYSQIVNDFQKGDIAEGYSVSREKKESFPLTVTSAQKNPTAFYLCASSWARSGTSAHNEQFFGPGTRLTVL.